A selection of T cell receptor beta chains follows, all from one sample in a study of Graves' ophthalmopathy and Graves' hyperthyroidism. TCRdb called the multiplex PCR reads again in MiXCR, with one record for every CDR3 protein. The sample has 500,000 to 700,000 distinct CDR3 sequences, around a fifth seen once. The sample consisted of peripheral blood. The receptors were gathered from a woman younger than 30 with stable Graves' hyperthyroidism. Some clones in this sample may be carry-over from other donors' samples. The CDR3 runs from the conserved cysteine through the conserved F or W. The D gene is left open where the match is weak. Part of the rows lack a size; the others show once, few, many or a class for expanded clones.

TRBV19	TRBJ1-5	many	-	TGTGCCAGTACAATACCGGGAAATAGCAATCAGCCCCAGCATTTT	CASTIPGNSNQPQHF
TRBV12-3/TRBV12-4	TRBJ1-1	many	-	TGTGCCAGCAGCGGATCGGGGGGAGGCACTGAAGCTTTCTTT	CASSGSGGGTEAFF
TRBV20-1	TRBJ1-1	many	TRBD1	TGCAGTGCTACTCAGGGGGCAGGAGGGTTGATACGCACTGAAGCTTTCTTT	CSATQGAGGLIRTEAFF
TRBV12-3/TRBV12-4	TRBJ1-6	-	-	TGTGCCAGCAGTTTCAACAGCGCTAATTCACCCCTCCACTTT	CASSFNSANSPLHF
TRBV12-3/TRBV12-4	TRBJ2-7	many	TRBD1	TGTGCCAGCAGACGGACAGGGGGGGACGAGCAGTACTTC	CASRRTGGDEQYF
TRBV5-1	TRBJ1-1	many	-	TGCGCCAGCAGCTTGGGAGACGGCGTCGGGACTGAAGCTTTCTTT	CASSLGDGVGTEAFF
TRBV28	TRBJ1-2	-	-	TGTGCCAGCAGTATACTCGGACGTGGCTACACCTTC	CASSILGRGYTF
TRBV20-1	TRBJ2-7	many	TRBD2	TGCAGTGCTAGAGACCCCGTATCGAATAGCGGGTACGAGCAGTACTTC	CSARDPVSNSGYEQYF
TRBV29-1	TRBJ1-2	many	TRBD1	TGCAGCGTGGGCAAACAGGGGGCGGAAGGTGGCTACACCTTC	CSVGKQGAEGGYTF
TRBV7-9	TRBJ2-5	many	TRBD1	TGTGCCAGCAGCACCACCGGGACAGCACAAGAGACCCAGTACTTC	CASSTTGTAQETQYF
TRBV29-1	TRBJ2-5	many	TRBD1	TGCAGCGTCGAACAGGGGGCAGGAGAGACCCAGTACTTC	CSVEQGAGETQYF
TRBV28	TRBJ1-1	few	-	TGTGCCAGCACTCCTACGAATACCGCGGCTGAAGCTTTCTTT	CASTPTNTAAEAFF
TRBV6-2/TRBV6-3	TRBJ2-2	-	-	TGTGCCAGCAGTTACTCGGGTGGGTTCGCGAACACCGGGGAGCTGTTTTTT	CASSYSGGFANTGELFF
TRBV5-1	TRBJ2-7	few	TRBD2	TGCGCCAGCAGCCCCCACACAACTAGCGACGATTACGAGCAGTACTTC	CASSPHTTSDDYEQYF
TRBV7-9	TRBJ2-5	many	TRBD1	TGTGCCAGCAGCCCGGCGACAGGGACCCGCGGGGAGACCCAGTACTTC	CASSPATGTRGETQYF
TRBV12-3/TRBV12-4	TRBJ2-4	many	-	TGTGCCAGCAGTTTTTCCGTAGAAGTCAAAAACATTCAGTACTTC	CASSFSVEVKNIQYF
TRBV10-3	TRBJ2-7	few	-	TGTGCCATCAGTGAGAGGGGGAAGGACTACGAGCAGTACTTC	CAISERGKDYEQYF
TRBV10-1	TRBJ1-5	many	-	TGCGCCAGCAGTGAGTCCGTTCATCAGCCCCAGCATTTT	CASSESVHQPQHF
TRBV6-2/TRBV6-3	TRBJ2-2	many	-	TGTGCCAGCAGACTGGACAGAAGTGGGAACACCGGGGAGCTGTTTTTT	CASRLDRSGNTGELFF
TRBV28	TRBJ1-2	many	TRBD1	TGTGCCAGCAGTGAGTCCGGGACAGGGTATGGCTATGGCTACACCTTC	CASSESGTGYGYGYTF
TRBV9	TRBJ1-3	many	TRBD1	TGTGCCAGCACGCCGCACCAAAACAGGGGAAGTGGAAACACCATATATTTT	CASTPHQNRGSGNTIYF
TRBV28	TRBJ1-3	many	TRBD1	TGTGCCAGCAGTTCCCCCGGGACAGAAAGAAACACCATATATTTT	CASSSPGTERNTIYF
TRBV13	TRBJ2-7	few	-	TGTGCCAGCAGCCCCCAGGACTCCCCCTACGAGCAGTACTTC	CASSPQDSPYEQYF
TRBV7-9	TRBJ1-1	-	-	TGTGCCAGCAGCTTCGGCTCACGGATCCCTGAAGCTTTCTTT	CASSFGSRIPEAFF
TRBV11-2	TRBJ1-5	once	-	TGTGCCAGCAGCTTAGAGTATGTGGACCGATACAATCAGCCCCAGCATTTT	CASSLEYVDRYNQPQHF
TRBV30	TRBJ1-2	-	TRBD1	TGTGCCTGGAGTAGACTCCCAGGGGACAGGGACTATGGCTACACCTTC	CAWSRLPGDRDYGYTF
TRBV28	TRBJ1-1	-	-	TGTGCCAGCAGTACTTGGAGGGACATGAACACTGAAGCTTTCTTT	CASSTWRDMNTEAFF
TRBV6-5	TRBJ2-2	many	TRBD1	TGTGCCAGCACCCGATCGACAGGGGTGAACACCGGGGAGCTGTTTTTT	CASTRSTGVNTGELFF
TRBV2	TRBJ2-7	-	-	TGTGCCAGCAGTGGGGAATGGGGGGTTCACTACGAGCAGTACTTC	CASSGEWGVHYEQYF
TRBV7-2	TRBJ1-1	-	-	TGTGCCAGCAGCTTAATGGGCTTTGAAGCTTTCTTT	CASSLMGFEAFF
TRBV6-2/TRBV6-3	TRBJ2-7	many	TRBD2	TGTGCCAGCAGCAAGGGACTAGCGGAAGCCTACGAGCAGTACTTC	CASSKGLAEAYEQYF
TRBV19	TRBJ2-2	-	TRBD1	TGTGCCAGTAGTATAGGGGCAGGGGGAACCGGGGAGCTGTTTTTT	CASSIGAGGTGELFF
TRBV12-3/TRBV12-4	TRBJ1-1	few	-	TGTGCCAGCAGAGCCAGGGGAGAATATGAACACTCTGAAGCTTTCTTT	CASRARGEYEHSEAFF
TRBV12-3/TRBV12-4	TRBJ2-5	many	-	TGTGCCAGCAGTTTAACGGGGACCCAGTACTTC	CASSLTGTQYF
TRBV7-8	TRBJ2-5	-	-	TGTGCCAGCAGCCTAGCTGCGACGTCGGAGACCCAGTACTTC	CASSLAATSETQYF
TRBV15	TRBJ1-2	many	-	TGTGCCACCAGCAGAATAAACTATGGCTACACCTTC	CATSRINYGYTF
TRBV30	TRBJ1-2	many	TRBD1	TGTGCACTGGACAGGGGCGGCTATGGCTACACCTTC	CALDRGGYGYTF
TRBV6-5	TRBJ1-5	many	TRBD1	TGTGCCAGCAGTTACGTGGGCAGGGGGGATCAGCCCCAGCATTTT	CASSYVGRGDQPQHF
TRBV7-2	TRBJ1-6	many	-	TGTGCCAGCAGCTTAGCGGACGGAAACTATAATTCACCCCTCCACTTT	CASSLADGNYNSPLHF
TRBV20-1	TRBJ1-1	-	-	TGCAGTGCTAACCATGCGGGGGGCCGAAAACTGAACACTGAAGCTTTCTTT	CSANHAGGRKLNTEAFF
TRBV20-1	TRBJ1-2	many	-	TGCAGTGCTAGAGATTTTGGGGCGAGCTATGGCTACACCTTC	CSARDFGASYGYTF
TRBV11-1	TRBJ2-7	-	TRBD2	TGTGCCAGCACCGTTGACTGGCAAGCGGGACCCTACGAGCAGTACTTC	CASTVDWQAGPYEQYF
TRBV28	TRBJ1-2	-	-	TGTGCCTACCGGGAAAACTATGGCTACACCTTC	CAYRENYGYTF
TRBV19	TRBJ2-5	many	TRBD1	TGTGCCAGTAGTGACAGGGTTGAGACCCAGTACTTC	CASSDRVETQYF
TRBV6-1	TRBJ1-2	many	TRBD1	TGTGCCAGCAGTGGATCGAACAGGGGGGCGCCCTATGGCTACACCTTC	CASSGSNRGAPYGYTF
TRBV6-5	TRBJ1-1	many	-	TGTGCCAGCAGTTATGGCAGAAACACTGAAGCTTTCTTT	CASSYGRNTEAFF
TRBV12-3/TRBV12-4	TRBJ2-2	-	-	TGTGCCACCGAGAAACAGATCGGGGAAATACCCACCGGGGAGCTGTTTTTT	CATEKQIGEIPTGELFF
TRBV13	TRBJ2-2	-	-	TGTGCCAGCAGCACCCGGGATCACGGGGCCGGGGAGCTGTTTTTT	CASSTRDHGAGELFF
TRBV28	TRBJ1-5	-	-	TGTGCCAGCAGCAATGGACGGTCCAATCAGCCCCAGCATTTT	CASSNGRSNQPQHF
TRBV6-5	TRBJ1-1	-	-	TGTGCCAGCAGTTACTGGGACTCAGGGCGACGGGTTGCAGCTTTCTTT	CASSYWDSGRRVAAFF
TRBV2	TRBJ1-5	-	TRBD1	TGTGCCAGCAGTCGACAGGGAGAACAGCCCCAGCATTTT	CASSRQGEQPQHF